This T cell receptor (beta chain) was observed in a study of a mutant IDH1 vaccine in newly diagnosed glioma. On the study more broadly: Vaccines began 4-6 weeks after radiotherapy alone, or with temozolomide cycles.

As for time point: week 35, safety follow-up. What each vaccine dose contained was 300 ug of mutant IDH1 20-mer peptide, accompanied by topical imiquimod. Germline values: CDR1 MGHRA, CDR2 YSYEKL. V was shortened by 1 base and J by 4 bases, with 10 bases between the two germline ends. The length of the CDR3 is 14 residues. Details on this clone: The antigen is not known.

Produced via immunoSEQ multiplex PCR; TCRdb's table is partial and in-frame only. The sample holds over 45,000 clones, around 94% seen once. This sequence originates from a man aged 50 to 60 with glioma. This sample comprised PBMCs, obtained from a glioma patient whose treatment included an IDH1 peptide vaccine. The chain is built from TRBV4-1 and TRBJ1-2; no clear D. The CDR3, as DNA: TGCGCCAGCAGCCAAGGTTATCGGAGCTATGGCTACACCTTC. Its translation is CASSQGYRSYGYTF.